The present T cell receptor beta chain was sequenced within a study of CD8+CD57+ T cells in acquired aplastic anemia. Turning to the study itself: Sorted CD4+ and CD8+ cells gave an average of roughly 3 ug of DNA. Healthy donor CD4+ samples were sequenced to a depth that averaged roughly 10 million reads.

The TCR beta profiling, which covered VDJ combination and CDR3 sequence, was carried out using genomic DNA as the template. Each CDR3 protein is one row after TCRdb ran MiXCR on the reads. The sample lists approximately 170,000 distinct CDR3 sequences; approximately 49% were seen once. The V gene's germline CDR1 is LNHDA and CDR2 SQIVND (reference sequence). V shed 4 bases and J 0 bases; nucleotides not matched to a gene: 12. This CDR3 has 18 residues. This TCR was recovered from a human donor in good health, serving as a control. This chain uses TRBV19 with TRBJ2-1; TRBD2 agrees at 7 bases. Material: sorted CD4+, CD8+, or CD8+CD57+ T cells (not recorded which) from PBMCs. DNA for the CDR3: TGTGCCAGTAGTACCCCCGCGGCGGGGGAGGTCTCCTACAATGAGCAGTTCTTC. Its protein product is CASSTPAAGEVSYNEQFF.